Listed below are T cell receptor beta chains from one sample, sequenced in a study of cytomegalovirus exposure and HLA in healthy donors. TCRdb keeps only in-frame clones here, not all; method: immunoSEQ multiplex PCR. The sample holds tens of thousands of clones, 77% seen once. The sequenced sample consisted of PBMCs. Receptors originate from a man aged 30 to 39 in good health and CMV-seronegative. Both conserved end residues are part of each CDR3. A D gene is named only where the DNA matches it firmly. Size is stated for part of the rows, as once, few or many counts, or as a class when the clone is expanded.

j_call,clone_size,d_call,v_call,cdr3_aa,cdr3_nt
TRBJ1-2,-,TRBD1,TRBV7-9,CASSLEGTGDGYTF,TGTGCCAGCAGCTTAGAGGGGACAGGGGATGGCTACACCTTC
TRBJ2-1,-,TRBD2,TRBV11-2,CASSLVGLGREWRRNEQFF,TGTGCCAGCAGCTTAGTAGGACTAGGTCGGGAGTGGAGGAGAAATGAGCAGTTCTTC
TRBJ2-7,-,TRBD1,TRBV5-4,CASSRQGSDEQYF,TGTGCCAGCAGCAGACAGGGTTCGGACGAGCAGTACTTC
TRBJ2-7,-,-,TRBV4-1,CASSALGDKDPYEQYF,TGCGCCAGCAGTGCGTTGGGGGACAAAGACCCCTACGAGCAGTACTTC
TRBJ2-5,-,TRBD1,TRBV29-1,CSVREGQGQQETQYF,TGCAGCGTCCGAGAGGGACAGGGACAACAAGAGACCCAGTACTTC
TRBJ1-2,once,TRBD1,TRBV5-1,CASSSDRGDHGYTF,TGCGCCAGCAGCTCGGACAGGGGGGATCATGGCTACACCTTC
TRBJ2-3,-,TRBD2,TRBV4-2,CASSQEGIAGAGTDTQYF,TGTGCCAGCAGCCAAGAGGGAATAGCGGGAGCGGGCACAGATACGCAGTATTTT
TRBJ2-7,-,-,TRBV27,CASSFSGTKYEQYF,TGTGCCAGCAGTTTCAGCGGAACCAAGTACGAGCAGTACTTC
TRBJ1-2,-,TRBD1,TRBV5-4,CASSTDRDLNYGYTF,TGTGCCAGCAGCACCGACAGGGACCTTAACTATGGCTACACCTTC
TRBJ1-6,-,-,TRBV19,CASSIQSNSPLHF,TGTGCCAGTAGTATCCAGTCTAATTCACCCCTCCACTTT
TRBJ2-2,-,TRBD2,TRBV5-6,CASSLEFGRAGGPAGELFF,TGTGCCAGCAGCTTGGAGTTCGGGCGAGCGGGGGGGCCTGCCGGGGAGCTGTTTTTT
TRBJ2-2,-,-,TRBV29-1,CSVPAQANTGELFF,TGCAGCGTTCCGGCCCAGGCGAACACCGGGGAGCTGTTTTTT
TRBJ2-6,-,TRBD1,TRBV27,CASSLGKGQILFSGANVLTF,TGTGCCAGCAGTTTAGGGAAGGGACAGATCCTCTTTTCTGGGGCCAACGTCCTGACTTTC
TRBJ2-5,-,TRBD1,TRBV30,CAWSVGQGVETQYF,TGTGCCTGGAGTGTGGGACAGGGGGTGGAGACCCAGTACTTC
TRBJ2-1,once,-,TRBV30,CAWSVLAGTQQFF,TGTGCCTGGAGTGTACTGGCCGGGACACAGCAGTTCTTC
TRBJ1-1,-,-,TRBV19,CASSIGAGGFGTEAFF,TGTGCCAGTAGTATAGGCGCGGGGGGTTTCGGCACTGAAGCTTTCTTT
TRBJ2-2,-,-,TRBV9,CASSAAVPGELFF,TGTGCCAGCAGCGCCGCGGTACCCGGGGAGCTGTTTTTT
TRBJ1-6,-,TRBD1,TRBV6-1,CASSGQSGGTPLHF,TGTGCCAGCAGTGGGCAATCAGGGGGCACACCCCTCCACTTT
TRBJ2-7,-,-,TRBV30,CAWGAVEQYF,TGTGCCTGGGGAGCGGTTGAGCAGTACTTC
TRBJ1-1,-,-,TRBV4-3,CASSQGMRTEAFF,TGCGCCAGCAGCCAAGGGATGAGGACTGAAGCTTTCTTT
TRBJ2-7,-,TRBD1,TRBV19,CASHPGQGAYEQYF,TGTGCCAGTCATCCGGGGCAGGGGGCCTACGAGCAGTACTTC
TRBJ1-1,few,-,TRBV27,CASRSWEGIGNTEAFF,TGTGCCAGCAGATCCTGGGAGGGAATAGGGAACACTGAAGCTTTCTTT
TRBJ1-2,-,TRBD1,TRBV23-1,CASSVIGAGGPYGYTF,TGCGCCAGCAGTGTAATCGGGGCAGGGGGCCCCTATGGCTACACCTTC
TRBJ2-7,-,TRBD1,TRBV7-2,CASSTTTGPYEQYF,TGTGCCAGCAGCACGACGACAGGGCCCTACGAGCAGTACTTC
TRBJ2-7,-,-,TRBV1,CTSSPACVALCGEQYF,TGCACCAGCAGCCCGGCATGTGTAGCTCTTTGTGGGGAGCAGTACTTC
TRBJ2-3,-,TRBD1,TRBV4-1,CASSQGAGGVWTDTQYF,TGCGCCAGCAGCCAAGGGGCAGGGGGCGTTTGGACAGATACGCAGTATTTT
TRBJ2-3,-,TRBD1,TRBV29-1,CSVEDRQGTDTQYF,TGCAGCGTTGAGGACAGACAGGGAACAGATACGCAGTATTTT
TRBJ1-5,few,-,TRBV6-6,CASTRDTAQPQHF,TGTGCCAGCACCAGAGACACAGCTCAGCCCCAGCATTTT
TRBJ2-2,-,TRBD2,TRBV9,CASSVASGANTGELFF,TGTGCCAGCAGCGTAGCTAGCGGAGCGAACACCGGGGAGCTGTTTTTT
TRBJ2-2,once,-,TRBV9,CASSPQGLNRGELFF,TGTGCCAGCAGCCCCCAGGGACTGAATCGCGGGGAGCTGTTTTTT
TRBJ1-2,few,-,TRBV5-6,CASFGLREGVNYGYTF,TGTGCCAGCTTCGGACTCCGTGAGGGGGTTAACTATGGCTACACCTTC
TRBJ2-3,-,-,TRBV29-1,CSSESPSLSTDTQYF,TGCAGCAGTGAGTCCCCTAGCCTTAGCACAGATACGCAGTATTTT
TRBJ2-7,-,TRBD1,TRBV7-6,CASSLGPGTAYEQYF,TGTGCCAGCAGCTTAGGCCCCGGGACAGCCTACGAGCAGTACTTC
TRBJ1-3,-,TRBD1,TRBV5-4,CASSWGQGPGNTIYF,TGTGCCAGCAGCTGGGGACAGGGTCCCGGAAACACCATATATTTT
TRBJ2-2,-,-,TRBV6-5,CASSYGLASGELFF,TGTGCCAGCAGTTACGGCCTAGCCTCCGGGGAGCTGTTTTTT
TRBJ1-1,-,-,TRBV27,CASSFPGRNTEAFF,TGTGCCAGCAGTTTCCCGGGGAGGAACACTGAAGCTTTCTTT
TRBJ2-1,-,TRBD2,TRBV6-6,CASSYPGGSYNEQFF,TGTGCCAGCAGTTACCCGGGGGGCTCCTACAATGAGCAGTTCTTC
TRBJ2-7,-,TRBD2,TRBV6-1,CASRDTSAAAYEQYF,TGTGCCAGCAGGGACACTAGCGCCGCCGCGTACGAGCAGTACTTC
TRBJ1-1,-,-,TRBV2,CASSEFEVVGTEAFF,TGTGCCAGCAGTGAGTTTGAGGTGGTTGGCACTGAAGCTTTCTTT
TRBJ1-1,-,-,TRBV29-1,CSVEPGWNTEAFF,TGCAGCGTTGAGCCCGGGTGGAACACTGAAGCTTTCTTT
TRBJ1-1,few,-,TRBV19,CASRVADEAFF,TGTGCCAGTAGAGTGGCAGATGAAGCTTTCTTT
TRBJ1-4,-,-,TRBV6-6,CASSSGINEKLFF,TGTGCCAGCAGTTCAGGGATCAATGAAAAACTGTTTTTT
TRBJ2-7,-,TRBD1,TRBV5-1,CASSLYGTGSREQYF,TGCGCCAGCAGCTTGTATGGGACAGGGTCAAGGGAGCAGTACTTC
TRBJ2-6,once,-,TRBV5-4,CASTLNQVGGANVLTF,TGTGCCAGCACCCTGAACCAGGTGGGTGGGGCCAACGTCCTGACTTTC
TRBJ2-5,-,-,TRBV5-1,CASSFGGGETQYF,TGCGCCAGCAGCTTCGGGGGTGGAGAGACCCAGTACTTC
TRBJ2-1,once,TRBD1,TRBV6-6,CASRPPGTGYNEQFF,TGTGCCAGCAGGCCACCCGGGACAGGGTACAATGAGCAGTTCTTC
TRBJ2-7,-,-,TRBV7-8,CASSLVRIGNPYEQYF,TGTGCCAGCAGCTTAGTCCGTATCGGTAATCCCTACGAGCAGTACTTC
TRBJ2-2,-,-,TRBV28,CASSFNPRQRKPQHRWTGELFF,TGTGCCAGCAGTTTTAACCCAAGGCAGCGGAAACCTCAACACCGATGGACCGGGGAGCTGTTTTTT
TRBJ2-7,-,TRBD2,TRBV30,CAWSHKPGLAASYEQYF,TGTGCCTGGAGTCACAAACCGGGACTAGCGGCCTCCTACGAGCAGTACTTC
TRBJ2-3,-,-,TRBV7-2,CASSSMATQYF,TGTGCCAGCAGCTCAATGGCTACGCAGTATTTT
TRBJ2-7,-,-,TRBV2,CASSGVAAYEQYF,TGTGCCAGCAGTGGCGTAGCGGCTTACGAGCAGTACTTC
TRBJ2-6,-,-,TRBV6-4,CASSDSQGNGANVLTF,TGTGCCAGCAGTGACTCACAGGGAAATGGGGCCAACGTCCTGACTTTC
TRBJ2-1,-,-,TRBV18,CASSRTFNEQFF,TGTGCCAGCTCACGAACATTCAATGAGCAGTTCTTC
TRBJ1-1,-,-,TRBV7-9,CSSSFDRNTEAFF,TGTTCCAGCAGCTTTGACAGAAACACTGAAGCTTTCTTT
TRBJ2-2,once,TRBD2,TRBV7-9,CASSLDSGYTGELFF,TGTGCCAGCAGCTTAGATAGCGGGTACACCGGGGAGCTGTTTTTT
TRBJ1-2,-,TRBD1,TRBV7-9,CSSSLLRDRAETNYGYTF,TGTTCCAGCAGCTTACTTCGGGACAGGGCTGAGACGAACTATGGCTACACCTTC